One TCR beta chain is described in this entry. Its matching antigen is unknown. The source of the sample is a study of CD8+ T cells in alopecia areata. Study details: Those patients who were treated received oral tofacitinib, which was given at 5 to 10 mg twice daily for moderate-to-severe alopecia areata. A 6-month off-drug phase came after tofacitinib, which had lasted 6 to 18 months.

The CDR3 contains 17 residues. CDR1 is SGHDN and CDR2 is FVKESK in the germline V gene. V lost 0 bases and J 3 bases, leaving 18 bases between the germline ends. RNA, once extracted, was reverse transcribed into cDNA for use as the sequencing template. TCRdb's table, derived via immunoSEQ multiplex PCR, lists solely in-frame clones and lacks some. The sample lists about 97,000 clones; 55% to 70% were seen once. Study outcomes and limitations: Tofacitinib significantly decreased scalp clonality and expanded CD8+ clones among top 100.

This sample's treatment: oral pan-JAK inhibitor, 5-10 mg twice daily. The gene calls are TRBV14 and TRBJ2-7, with D unclear. This TCR was sampled from a human donor with alopecia areata. The material was CD8+ T cells sorted from blood, obtained at approximately week 56, from a patient treated with tofacitinib. CDR3 sequence reads: CASSQEGLFGTYYEQYF. The CDR3 nucleotides are TGTGCCAGCAGCCAAGAAGGTCTGTTCGGAACTTACTACGAGCAGTACTTC.